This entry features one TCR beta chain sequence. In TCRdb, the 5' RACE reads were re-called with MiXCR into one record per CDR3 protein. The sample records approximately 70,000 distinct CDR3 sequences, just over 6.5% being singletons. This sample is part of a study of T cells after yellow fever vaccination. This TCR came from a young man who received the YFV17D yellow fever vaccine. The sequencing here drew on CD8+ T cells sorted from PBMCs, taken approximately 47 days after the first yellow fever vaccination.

Here the CDR3 reads CASNGNFGVRMNEQFF. The CDR3 nucleotides read TGTGCCAGCAATGGTAACTTCGGGGTTCGGATGAATGAGCAGTTCTTC. This chain uses TRBV6-1 with TRBJ2-1; a weak D match, TRBD2 (5 bases). CDR1 and CDR2 from the germline V gene are MNHNS and SASEGT. V shed 7 bases and J shed 7 bases, with 23 bases lying between them. The CDR3 spans 16 residues.